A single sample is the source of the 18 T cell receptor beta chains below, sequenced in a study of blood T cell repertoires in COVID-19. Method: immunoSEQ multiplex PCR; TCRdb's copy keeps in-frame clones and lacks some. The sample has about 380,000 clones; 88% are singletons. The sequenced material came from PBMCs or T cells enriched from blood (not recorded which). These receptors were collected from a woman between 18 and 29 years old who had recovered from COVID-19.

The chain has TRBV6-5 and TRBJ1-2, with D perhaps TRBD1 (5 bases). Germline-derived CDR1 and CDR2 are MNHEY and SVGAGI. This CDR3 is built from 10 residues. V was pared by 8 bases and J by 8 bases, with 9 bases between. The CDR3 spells CASRGGGYTF. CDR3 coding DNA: TGTGCCAGCCGGGGGGGAGGCTACACCTTC.

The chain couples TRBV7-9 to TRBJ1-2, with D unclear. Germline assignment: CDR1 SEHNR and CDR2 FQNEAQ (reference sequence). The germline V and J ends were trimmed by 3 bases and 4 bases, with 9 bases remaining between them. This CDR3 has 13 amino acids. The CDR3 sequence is CASSLREPYGYTF. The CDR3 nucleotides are TGTGCCAGCAGCTTGAGGGAACCCTATGGCTACACCTTC. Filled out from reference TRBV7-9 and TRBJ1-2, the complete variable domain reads DTGVSQNPRHKITKRGQNVTFRCDPISEHNRLYWYRQTLGQGPEFLTYFQNEAQLEKSRLLSDRFSAERPKGSFSTLEIQRTEQGDSAMYLCASSLREPYGYTFGSGTRLTVV.

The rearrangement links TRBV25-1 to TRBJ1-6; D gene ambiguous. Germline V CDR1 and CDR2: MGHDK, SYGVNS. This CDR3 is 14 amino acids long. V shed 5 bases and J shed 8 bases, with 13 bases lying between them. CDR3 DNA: TGTGCCAGCAGTCTCGGGATGAGGGATTCACCCCTCCACTTT. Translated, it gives CASSLGMRDSPLHF.

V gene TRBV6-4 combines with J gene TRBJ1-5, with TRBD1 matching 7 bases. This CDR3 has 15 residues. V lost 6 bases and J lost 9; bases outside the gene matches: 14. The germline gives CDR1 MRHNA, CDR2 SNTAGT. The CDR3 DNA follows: TGTGCCAGCAGGGAAGATGGGGACAGCCTTAGGCCCCAGCATTTT. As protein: CASREDGDSLRPQHF.

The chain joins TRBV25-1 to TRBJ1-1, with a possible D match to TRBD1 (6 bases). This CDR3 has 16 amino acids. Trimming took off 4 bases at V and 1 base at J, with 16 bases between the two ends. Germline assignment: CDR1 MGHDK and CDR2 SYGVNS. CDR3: CASSGPGGAPNTEAFF. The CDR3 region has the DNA TGTGCCAGCAGTGGCCCGGGGGGGGCGCCGAACACTGAAGCTTTCTTT.

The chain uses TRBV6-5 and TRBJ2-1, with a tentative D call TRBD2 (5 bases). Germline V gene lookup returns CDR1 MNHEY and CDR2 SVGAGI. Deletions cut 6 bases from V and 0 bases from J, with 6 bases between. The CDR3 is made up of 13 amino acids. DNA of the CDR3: TGTGCCAGCAGGGGGAGCTCCTACAATGAGCAGTTCTTC. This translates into CASRGSSYNEQFF.

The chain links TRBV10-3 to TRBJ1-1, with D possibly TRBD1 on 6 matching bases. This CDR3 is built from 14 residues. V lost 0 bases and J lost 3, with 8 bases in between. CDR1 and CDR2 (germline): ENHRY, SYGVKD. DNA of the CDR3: TGTGCCATCAGTGAGTCACAGGGATACACTGAAGCTTTCTTT. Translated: CAISESQGYTEAFF.

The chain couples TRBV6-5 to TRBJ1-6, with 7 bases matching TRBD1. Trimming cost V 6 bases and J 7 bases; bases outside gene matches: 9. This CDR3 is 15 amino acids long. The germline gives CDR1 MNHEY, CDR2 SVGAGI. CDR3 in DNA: TGTGCCAGCAGGCCGTCCGGGACAGAGAATTCACCCCTCCACTTT. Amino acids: CASRPSGTENSPLHF.

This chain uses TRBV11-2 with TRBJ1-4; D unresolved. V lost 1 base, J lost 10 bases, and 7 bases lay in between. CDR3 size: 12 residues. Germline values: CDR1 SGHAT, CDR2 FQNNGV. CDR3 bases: TGTGCCAGCAGCTTAGGAGTACCAAAACTGTTTTTT. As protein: CASSLGVPKLFF.

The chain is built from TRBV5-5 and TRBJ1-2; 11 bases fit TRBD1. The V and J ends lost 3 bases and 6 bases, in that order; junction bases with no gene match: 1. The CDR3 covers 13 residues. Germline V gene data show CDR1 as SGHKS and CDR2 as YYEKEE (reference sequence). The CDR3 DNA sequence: TGTGCCAGCAGCTGGACAGGGGGCGATGGCTACACCTTC. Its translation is CASSWTGGDGYTF.

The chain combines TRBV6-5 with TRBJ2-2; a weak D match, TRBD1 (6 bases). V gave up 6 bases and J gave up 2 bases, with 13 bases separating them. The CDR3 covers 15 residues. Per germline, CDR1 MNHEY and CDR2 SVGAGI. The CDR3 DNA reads TGTGCCAGCAGGTCCGGGACACTTAACACCGGGGAGCTGTTTTTT. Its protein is CASRSGTLNTGELFF.

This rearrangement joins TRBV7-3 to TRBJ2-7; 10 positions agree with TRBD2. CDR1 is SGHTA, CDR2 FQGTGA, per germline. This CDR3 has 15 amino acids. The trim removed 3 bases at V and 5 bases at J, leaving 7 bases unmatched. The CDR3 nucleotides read TGTGCCAGCAGCTTCTCTAGCGGGGGCCCGGACGAGCAGTACTTC. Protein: CASSFSSGGPDEQYF.

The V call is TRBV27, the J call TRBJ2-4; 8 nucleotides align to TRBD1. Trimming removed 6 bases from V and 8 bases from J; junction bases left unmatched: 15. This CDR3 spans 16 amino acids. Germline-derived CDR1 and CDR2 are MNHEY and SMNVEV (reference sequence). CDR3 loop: CASRPGGGQGGYIQYF. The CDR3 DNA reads TGTGCCAGCAGACCCGGAGGCGGACAGGGAGGATACATTCAGTACTTC.

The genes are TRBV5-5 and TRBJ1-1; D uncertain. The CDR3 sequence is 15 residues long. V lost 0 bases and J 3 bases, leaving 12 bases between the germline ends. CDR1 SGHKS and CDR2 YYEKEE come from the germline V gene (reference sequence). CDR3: CASSLGGGRYTEAFF. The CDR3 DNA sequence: TGTGCCAGCAGCTTGGGTGGTGGCAGGTACACTGAAGCTTTCTTT.

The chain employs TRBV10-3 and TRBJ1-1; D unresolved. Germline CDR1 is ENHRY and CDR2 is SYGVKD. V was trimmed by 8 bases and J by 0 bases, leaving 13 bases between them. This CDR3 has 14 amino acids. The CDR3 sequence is CAIGKGEMNTEAFF. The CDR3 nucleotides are TGTGCCATCGGGAAGGGAGAAATGAACACTGAAGCTTTCTTT.

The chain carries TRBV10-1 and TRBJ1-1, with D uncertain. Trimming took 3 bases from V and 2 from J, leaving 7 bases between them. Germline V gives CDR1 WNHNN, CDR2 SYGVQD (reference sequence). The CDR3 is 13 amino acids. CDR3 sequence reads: CASSDRQNTEAFF. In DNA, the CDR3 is TGCGCCAGCAGTGATCGACAAAACACTGAAGCTTTCTTT.

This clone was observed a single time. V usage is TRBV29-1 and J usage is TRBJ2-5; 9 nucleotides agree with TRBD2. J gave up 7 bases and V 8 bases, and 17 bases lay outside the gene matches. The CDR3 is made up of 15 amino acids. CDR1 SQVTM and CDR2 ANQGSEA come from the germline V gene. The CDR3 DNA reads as TGCAGCTTCCTCGGGGCTAGCGGGGTTGGGAGGACCCAGTACTTC. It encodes CSFLGASGVGRTQYF.

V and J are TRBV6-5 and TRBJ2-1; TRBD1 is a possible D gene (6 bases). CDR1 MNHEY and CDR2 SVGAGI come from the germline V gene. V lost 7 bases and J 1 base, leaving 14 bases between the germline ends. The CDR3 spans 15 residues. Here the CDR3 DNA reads TGTGCCAGCAATAGGGGGACGCCTTCCTACAATGAGCAGTTCTTC. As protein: CASNRGTPSYNEQFF.